This TCR beta chain was retrieved from a study of T cells in Graves' hyperthyroidism and ophthalmopathy. Study-wide points: Stable hyperthyroidism was separated from ophthalmopathy by a model based on 13 V-J features.

This clonotype showed up many times. The antigen is unknown. Amplification of TCR beta CDR3 regions used RNA as the template. With the HTBI primer set, the TCR CDR3 went through a first round of RT-PCR. TCRdb recomputed calls from the multiplex PCR reads with MiXCR, one row per CDR3 protein. The top ten hold 17% of the sample, which has a few hundred thousand distinct CDR3 sequences, approximately 15% seen once. Trimming shortened V by 3 bases and J by 4 bases, and 7 bases separated the two germline ends. This CDR3 contains 12 residues. Germline V gene sequence: CDR1 LGHDT, CDR2 YNNKEL (reference sequence).

The sequenced material came from blood. J is TRBJ2-7 and V is TRBV3-1, with D unresolved. This TCR was recovered from a woman under 30 with Graves' hyperthyroidism. The DNA of the CDR3 is TGTGCCAGCAGCCACACACGGTACGAGCAGTACTTC. This encodes CASSHTRYEQYF.